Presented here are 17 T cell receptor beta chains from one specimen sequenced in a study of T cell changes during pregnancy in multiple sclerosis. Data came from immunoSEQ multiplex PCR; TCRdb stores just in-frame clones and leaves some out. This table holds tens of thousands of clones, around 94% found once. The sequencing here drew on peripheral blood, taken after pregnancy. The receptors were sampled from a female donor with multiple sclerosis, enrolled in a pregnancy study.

The CDR3 DNA follows: TGTGCCTGGAGTCCCGGGGTCCAAGCTTTCTTT. Protein: CAWSPGVQAFF. V gene TRBV30 combines with J gene TRBJ1-1, with D unclear. The V gene lost 2 bases and the J gene lost 9 bases, with 10 bases spanning the gap. The germline V gene encodes CDR1 GTSNPN and CDR2 SVGIG (reference sequence). The CDR3 totals 11 residues.

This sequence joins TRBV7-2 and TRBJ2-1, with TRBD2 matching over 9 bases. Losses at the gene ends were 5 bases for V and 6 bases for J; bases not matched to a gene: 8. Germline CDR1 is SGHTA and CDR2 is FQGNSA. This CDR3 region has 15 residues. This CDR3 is CASSVSGGDLNEQFF. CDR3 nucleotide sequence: TGTGCCAGCAGCGTTAGCGGGGGCGATCTCAATGAGCAGTTCTTC.

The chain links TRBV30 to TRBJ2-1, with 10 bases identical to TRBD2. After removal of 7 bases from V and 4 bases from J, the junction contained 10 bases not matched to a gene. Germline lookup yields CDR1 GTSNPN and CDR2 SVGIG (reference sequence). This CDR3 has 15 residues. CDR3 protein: CAFTLAGELYNEQFF. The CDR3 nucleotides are TGTGCCTTTACCCTAGCGGGGGAACTATACAATGAGCAGTTCTTC. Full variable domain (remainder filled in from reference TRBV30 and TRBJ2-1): SQTIHQWPATLVQPVGSPLSLECTVEGTSNPNLYWYRQAAGRGLQLLFYSVGIGQISSEVPQNLSASRPQDRQFILSSKKLLLSDSGFYLCAFTLAGELYNEQFFGPGTRLTVL.

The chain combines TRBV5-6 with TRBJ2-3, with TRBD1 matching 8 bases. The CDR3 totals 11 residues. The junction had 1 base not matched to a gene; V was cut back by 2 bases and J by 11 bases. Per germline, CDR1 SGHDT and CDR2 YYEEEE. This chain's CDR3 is CASSLQGGQYF. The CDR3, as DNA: TGTGCCAGCAGCTTACAGGGGGGGCAGTATTTT.

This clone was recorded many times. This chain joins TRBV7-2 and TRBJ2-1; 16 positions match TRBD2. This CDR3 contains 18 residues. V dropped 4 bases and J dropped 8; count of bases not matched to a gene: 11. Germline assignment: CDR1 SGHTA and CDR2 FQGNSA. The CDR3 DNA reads TGTGCCAGCAGCTCACCGGGACTAGCGGGGGGGCCTTCCCATGAGCAGTTCTTC. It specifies CASSSPGLAGGPSHEQFF. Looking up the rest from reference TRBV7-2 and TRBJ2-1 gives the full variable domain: GAGVSQSPSNKVTEKGKDVELRCDPISGHTALYWYRQSLGQGLEFLIYFQGNSAPDKSGLPSDRFSAERTGGSVSTLTIQRTQQEDSAVYLCASSSPGLAGGPSHEQFFGPGTRLTVL.

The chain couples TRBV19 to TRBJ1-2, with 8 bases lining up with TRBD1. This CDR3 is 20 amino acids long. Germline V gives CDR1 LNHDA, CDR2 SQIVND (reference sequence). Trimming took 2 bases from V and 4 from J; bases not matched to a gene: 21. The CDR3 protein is CASSIPVPLWDSGTGYGYTF. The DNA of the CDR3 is TGTGCCAGTAGTATACCGGTTCCGTTGTGGGATTCGGGGACAGGCTATGGCTACACCTTC.

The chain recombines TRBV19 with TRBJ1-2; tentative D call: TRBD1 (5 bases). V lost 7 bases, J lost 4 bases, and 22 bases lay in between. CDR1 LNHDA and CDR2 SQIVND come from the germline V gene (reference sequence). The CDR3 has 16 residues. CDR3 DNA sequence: TGTGCCAGTACCCTCGACGGGGGGACGGCGCGCTATGGCTACACCTTC. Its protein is CASTLDGGTARYGYTF.

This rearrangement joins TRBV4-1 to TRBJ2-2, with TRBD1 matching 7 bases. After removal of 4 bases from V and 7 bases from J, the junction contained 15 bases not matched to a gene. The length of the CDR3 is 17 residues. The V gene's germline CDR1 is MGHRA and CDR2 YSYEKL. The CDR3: CASSPTAGGQLVGELFF. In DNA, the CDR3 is TGCGCCAGCAGCCCCACCGCAGGGGGTCAATTAGTCGGGGAGCTGTTTTTT.

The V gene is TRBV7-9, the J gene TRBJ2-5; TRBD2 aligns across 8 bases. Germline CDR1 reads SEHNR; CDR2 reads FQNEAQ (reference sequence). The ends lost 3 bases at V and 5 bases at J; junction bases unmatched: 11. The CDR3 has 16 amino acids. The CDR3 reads CASSLPFGRAYETQYF. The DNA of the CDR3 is TGTGCCAGCAGCTTGCCCTTCGGGAGGGCCTATGAGACCCAGTACTTC.

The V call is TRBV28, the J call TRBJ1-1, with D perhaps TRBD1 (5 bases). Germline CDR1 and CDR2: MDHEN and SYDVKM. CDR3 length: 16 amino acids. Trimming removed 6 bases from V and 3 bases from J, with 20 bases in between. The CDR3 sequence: CASSSSTLTVDTEAFF. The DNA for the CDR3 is TGTGCCAGCAGCTCCTCGACCTTGACAGTTGACACTGAAGCTTTCTTT.

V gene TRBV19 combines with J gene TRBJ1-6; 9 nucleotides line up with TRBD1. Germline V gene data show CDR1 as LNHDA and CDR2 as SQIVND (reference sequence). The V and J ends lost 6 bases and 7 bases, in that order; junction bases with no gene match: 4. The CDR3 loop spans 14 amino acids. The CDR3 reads CASSFGQGNSPLHF. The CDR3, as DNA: TGTGCCAGTAGCTTCGGACAGGGGAATTCACCCCTCCACTTT.

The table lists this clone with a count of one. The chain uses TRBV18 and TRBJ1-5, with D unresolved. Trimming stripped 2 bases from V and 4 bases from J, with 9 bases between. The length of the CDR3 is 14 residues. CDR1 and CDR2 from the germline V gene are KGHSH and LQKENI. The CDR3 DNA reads TGTGCCAGCTCACCATCAACAGAGAATCAGCCCCAGCATTTT. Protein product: CASSPSTENQPQHF. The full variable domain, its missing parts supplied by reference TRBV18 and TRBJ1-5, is NAGVMQNPRHLVRRRGQEARLRCSPMKGHSHVYWYRQLPEEGLKFMVYLQKENIIDESGMPKERFSAEFPKEGPSILRIQQVVRGDSAAYFCASSPSTENQPQHFGDGTRLSIL.

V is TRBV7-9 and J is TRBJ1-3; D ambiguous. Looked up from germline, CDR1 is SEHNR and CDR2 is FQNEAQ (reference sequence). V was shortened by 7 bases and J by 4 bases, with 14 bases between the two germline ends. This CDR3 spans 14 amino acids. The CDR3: CASTRPLEGNTIYF. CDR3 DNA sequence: TGTGCCAGCACTCGACCTCTGGAGGGAAACACCATATATTTT.

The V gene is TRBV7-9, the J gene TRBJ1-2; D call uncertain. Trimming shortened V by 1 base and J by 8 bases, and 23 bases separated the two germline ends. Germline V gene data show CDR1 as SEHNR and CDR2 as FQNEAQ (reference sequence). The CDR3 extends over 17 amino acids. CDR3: CASSLGSSADYVEGYTF. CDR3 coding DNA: TGTGCCAGCAGCTTAGGATCATCGGCAGACTATGTTGAAGGCTACACCTTC.

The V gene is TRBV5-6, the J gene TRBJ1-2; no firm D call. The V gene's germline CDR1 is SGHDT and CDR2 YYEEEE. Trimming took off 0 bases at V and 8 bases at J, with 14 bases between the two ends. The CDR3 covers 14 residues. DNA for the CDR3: TGTGCCAGCAGCTTGGAGTGGGCAGGTCTCGGCTACACCTTC. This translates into CASSLEWAGLGYTF.

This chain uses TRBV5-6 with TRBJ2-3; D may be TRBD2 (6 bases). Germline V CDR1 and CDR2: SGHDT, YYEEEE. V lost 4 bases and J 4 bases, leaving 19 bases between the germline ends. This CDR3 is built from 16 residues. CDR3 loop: CASSGLTRAAPDTQYF. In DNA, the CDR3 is TGTGCCAGCAGCGGACTGACTAGGGCGGCCCCAGATACGCAGTATTTT.

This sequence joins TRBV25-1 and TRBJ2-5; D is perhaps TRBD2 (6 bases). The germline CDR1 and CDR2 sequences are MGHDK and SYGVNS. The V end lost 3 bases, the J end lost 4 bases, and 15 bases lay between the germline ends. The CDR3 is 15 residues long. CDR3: CASSDGTEVRETQYF. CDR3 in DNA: TGTGCCAGCAGTGACGGGACTGAGGTTCGAGAGACCCAGTACTTC.